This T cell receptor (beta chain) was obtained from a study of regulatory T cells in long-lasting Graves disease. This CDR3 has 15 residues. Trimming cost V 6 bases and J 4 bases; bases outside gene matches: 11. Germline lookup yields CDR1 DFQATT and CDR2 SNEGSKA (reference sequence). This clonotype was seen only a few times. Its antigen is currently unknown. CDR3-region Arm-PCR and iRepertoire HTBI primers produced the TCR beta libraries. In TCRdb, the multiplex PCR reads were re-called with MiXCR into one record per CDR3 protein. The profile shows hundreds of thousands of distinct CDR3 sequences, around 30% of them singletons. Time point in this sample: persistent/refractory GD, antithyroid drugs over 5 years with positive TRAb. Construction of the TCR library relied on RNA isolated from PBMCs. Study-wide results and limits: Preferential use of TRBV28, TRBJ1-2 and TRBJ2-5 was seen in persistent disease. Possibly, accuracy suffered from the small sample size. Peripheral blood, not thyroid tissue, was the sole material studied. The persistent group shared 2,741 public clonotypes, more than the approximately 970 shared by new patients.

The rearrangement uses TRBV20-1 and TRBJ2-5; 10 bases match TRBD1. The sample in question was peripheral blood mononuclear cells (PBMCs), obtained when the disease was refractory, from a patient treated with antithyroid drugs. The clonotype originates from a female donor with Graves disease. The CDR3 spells CSAIPGQGYRETQYF. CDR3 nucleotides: TGCAGTGCCATACCGGGACAGGGGTATAGAGAGACCCAGTACTTC.